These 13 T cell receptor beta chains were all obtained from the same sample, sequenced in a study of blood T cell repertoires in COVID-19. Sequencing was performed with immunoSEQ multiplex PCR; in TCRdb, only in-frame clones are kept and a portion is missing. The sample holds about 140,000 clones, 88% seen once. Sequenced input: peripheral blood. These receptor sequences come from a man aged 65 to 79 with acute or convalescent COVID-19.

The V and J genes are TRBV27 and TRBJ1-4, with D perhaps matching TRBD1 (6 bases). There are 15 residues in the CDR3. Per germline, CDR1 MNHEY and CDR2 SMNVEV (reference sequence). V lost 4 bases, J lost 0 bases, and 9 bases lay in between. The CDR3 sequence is CASSYRVATNEKLFF. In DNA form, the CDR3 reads TGTGCCAGCAGTTACAGGGTAGCAACTAATGAAAAACTGTTTTTT.

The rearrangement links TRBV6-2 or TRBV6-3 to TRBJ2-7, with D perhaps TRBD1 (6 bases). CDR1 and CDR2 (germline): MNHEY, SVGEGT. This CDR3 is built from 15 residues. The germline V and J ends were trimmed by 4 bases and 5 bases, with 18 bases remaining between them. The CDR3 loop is CASSFRRQGSHEQYF. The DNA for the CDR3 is TGTGCCAGCAGTTTTCGTCGGCAGGGGAGCCACGAGCAGTACTTC.

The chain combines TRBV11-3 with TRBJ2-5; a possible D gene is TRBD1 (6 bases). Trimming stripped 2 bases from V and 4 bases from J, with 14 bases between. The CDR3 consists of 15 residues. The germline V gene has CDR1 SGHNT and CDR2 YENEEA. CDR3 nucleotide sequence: TGTGCCAGCAGCTTAAGCGATGGGGGCCTAGAGACCCAGTACTTC. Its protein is CASSLSDGGLETQYF.

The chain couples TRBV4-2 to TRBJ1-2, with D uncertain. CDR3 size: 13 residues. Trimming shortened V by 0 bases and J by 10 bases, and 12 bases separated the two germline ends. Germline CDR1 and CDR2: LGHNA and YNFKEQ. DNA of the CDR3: TGTGCCAGCAGCCAAGATCCTGGCGGATTCTACACCTTC. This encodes CASSQDPGGFYTF.

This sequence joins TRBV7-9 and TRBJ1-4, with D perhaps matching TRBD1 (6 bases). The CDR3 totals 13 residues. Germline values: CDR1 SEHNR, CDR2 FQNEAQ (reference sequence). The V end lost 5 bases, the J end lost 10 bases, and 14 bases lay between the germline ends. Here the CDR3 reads CASSGPGVGKLFF. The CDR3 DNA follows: TGTGCCAGCAGCGGGCCAGGGGTCGGAAAACTGTTTTTT.

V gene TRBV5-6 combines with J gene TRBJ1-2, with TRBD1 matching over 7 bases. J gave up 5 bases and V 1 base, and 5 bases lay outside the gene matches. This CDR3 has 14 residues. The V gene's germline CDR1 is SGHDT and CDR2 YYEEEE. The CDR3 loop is CASSLPGQTYGYTF. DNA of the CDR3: TGTGCCAGCAGCTTGCCGGGACAGACTTATGGCTACACCTTC.

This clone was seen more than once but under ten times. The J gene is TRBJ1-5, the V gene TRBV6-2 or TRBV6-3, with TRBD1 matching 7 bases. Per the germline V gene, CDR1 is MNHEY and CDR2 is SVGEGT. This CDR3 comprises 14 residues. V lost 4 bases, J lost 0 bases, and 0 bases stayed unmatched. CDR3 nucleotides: TGTGCCAGCAGTTGGGACAGTAGCAATCAGCCCCAGCATTTT. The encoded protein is CASSWDSSNQPQHF.

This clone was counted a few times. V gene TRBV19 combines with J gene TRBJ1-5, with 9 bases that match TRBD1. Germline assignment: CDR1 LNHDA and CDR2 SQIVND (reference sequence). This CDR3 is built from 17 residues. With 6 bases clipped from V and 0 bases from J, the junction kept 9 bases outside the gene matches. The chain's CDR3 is CASRTQRTGASNQPQHF. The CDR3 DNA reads TGTGCCAGTAGGACCCAAAGGACAGGGGCTAGCAATCAGCCCCAGCATTTT. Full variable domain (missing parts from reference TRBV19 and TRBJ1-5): DGGITQSPKYLFRKEGQNVTLSCEQNLNHDAMYWYRQDPGQGLRLIYYSQIVNDFQKGDIAEGYSVSREKKESFPLTVTSAQKNPTAFYLCASRTQRTGASNQPQHFGDGTRLSIL.

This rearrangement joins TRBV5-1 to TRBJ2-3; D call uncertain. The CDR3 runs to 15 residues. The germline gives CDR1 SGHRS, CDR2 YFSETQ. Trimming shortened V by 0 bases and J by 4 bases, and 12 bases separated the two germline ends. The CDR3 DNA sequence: TGCGCCAGCAGCTTGGGTTATGGAGATGCAGATACGCAGTATTTT. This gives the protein CASSLGYGDADTQYF.

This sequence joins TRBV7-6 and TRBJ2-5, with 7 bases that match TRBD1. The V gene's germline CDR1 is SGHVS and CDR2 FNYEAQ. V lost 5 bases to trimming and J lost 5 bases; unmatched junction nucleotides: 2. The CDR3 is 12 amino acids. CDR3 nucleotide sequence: TGTGCCAGCAGCCCGGACAGGGAGACCCAGTACTTC. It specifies CASSPDRETQYF. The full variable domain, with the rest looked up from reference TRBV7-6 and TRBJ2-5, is GAGVSQSPRYKVTKRGQDVALRCDPISGHVSLYWYRQALGQGPEFLTYFNYEAQQDKSGLPNDRFSAERPEGSISTLTIQRTEQRDSAMYRCASSPDRETQYFGPGTRLLVL.

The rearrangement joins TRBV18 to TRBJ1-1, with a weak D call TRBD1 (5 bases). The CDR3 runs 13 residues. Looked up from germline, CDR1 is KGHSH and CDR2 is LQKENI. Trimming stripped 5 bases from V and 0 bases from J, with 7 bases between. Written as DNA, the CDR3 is TGTGCCAGCTCAGTCAGGGTGAACACTGAAGCTTTCTTT. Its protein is CASSVRVNTEAFF.

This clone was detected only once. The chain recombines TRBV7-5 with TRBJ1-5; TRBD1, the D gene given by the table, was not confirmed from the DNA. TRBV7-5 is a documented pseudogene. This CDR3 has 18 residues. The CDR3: CVRSSVCYTGTGTQPQHF. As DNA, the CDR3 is TGTGTCAGAAGCTCAGTCTGTTACACCGGGACAGGGACTCAGCCCCAGCATTTT.

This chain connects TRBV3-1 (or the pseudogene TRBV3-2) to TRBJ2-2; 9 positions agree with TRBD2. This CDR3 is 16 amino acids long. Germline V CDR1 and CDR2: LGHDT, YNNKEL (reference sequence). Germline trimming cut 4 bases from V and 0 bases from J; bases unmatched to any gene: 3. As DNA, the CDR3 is TGTGCCAGCAGCCCGTTAGCGGGGGCGAACACCGGGGAGCTGTTTTTT. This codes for CASSPLAGANTGELFF.